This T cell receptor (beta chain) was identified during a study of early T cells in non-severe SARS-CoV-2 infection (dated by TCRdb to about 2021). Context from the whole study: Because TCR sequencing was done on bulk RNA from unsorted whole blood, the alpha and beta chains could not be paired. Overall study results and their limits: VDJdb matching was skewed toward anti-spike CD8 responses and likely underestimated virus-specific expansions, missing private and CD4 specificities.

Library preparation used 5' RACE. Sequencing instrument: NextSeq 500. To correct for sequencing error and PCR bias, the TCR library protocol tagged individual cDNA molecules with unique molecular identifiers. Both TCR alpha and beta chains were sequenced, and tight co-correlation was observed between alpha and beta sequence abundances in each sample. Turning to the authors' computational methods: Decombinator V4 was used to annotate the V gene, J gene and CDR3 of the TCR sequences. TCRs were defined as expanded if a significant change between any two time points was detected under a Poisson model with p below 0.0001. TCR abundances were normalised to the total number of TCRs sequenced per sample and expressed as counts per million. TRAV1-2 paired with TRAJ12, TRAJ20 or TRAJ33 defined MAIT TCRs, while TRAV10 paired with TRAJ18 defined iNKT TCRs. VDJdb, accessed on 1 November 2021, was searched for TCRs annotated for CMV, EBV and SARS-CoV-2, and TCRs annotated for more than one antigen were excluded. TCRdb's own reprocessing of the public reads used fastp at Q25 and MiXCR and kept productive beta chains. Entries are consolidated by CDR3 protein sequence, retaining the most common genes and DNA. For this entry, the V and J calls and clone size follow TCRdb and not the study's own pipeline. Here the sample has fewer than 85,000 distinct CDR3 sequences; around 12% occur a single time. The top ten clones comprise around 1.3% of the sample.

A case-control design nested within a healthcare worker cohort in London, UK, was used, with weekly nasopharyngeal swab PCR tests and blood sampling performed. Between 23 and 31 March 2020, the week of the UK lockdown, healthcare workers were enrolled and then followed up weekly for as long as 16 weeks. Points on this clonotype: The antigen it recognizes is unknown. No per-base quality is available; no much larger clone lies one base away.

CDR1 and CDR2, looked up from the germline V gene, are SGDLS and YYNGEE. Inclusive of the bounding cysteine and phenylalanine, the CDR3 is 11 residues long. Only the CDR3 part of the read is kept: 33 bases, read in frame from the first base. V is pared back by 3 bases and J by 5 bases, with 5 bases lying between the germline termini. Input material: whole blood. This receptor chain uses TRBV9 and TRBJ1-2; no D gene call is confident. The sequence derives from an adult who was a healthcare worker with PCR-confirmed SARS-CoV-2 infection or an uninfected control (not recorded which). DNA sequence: TGTGCCAGCAGCGGAGTTTATGGCTACACCTTC. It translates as CASSGVYGYTF. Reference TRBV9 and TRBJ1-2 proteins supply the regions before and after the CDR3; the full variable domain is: DSGVTQTPKHLITATGQRVTLRCSPRSGDLSVYWYQQSLDQGLQFLIQYYNGEERAKGNILERFSAQQFPDLHSELNLSSLELGDSALYFCASSGVYGYTFGSGTRLTVV.